The TCR beta chain described here comes from a study of blood T cells in healthy people across ages. Primers used in a second PCR of about 7 to 12 cycles were a sample-barcoded 5' primer and a J-beta primer mix. Sequencing recovered at least 3 million CDR3-containing paired-end reads from each sample. A single record per CDR3 protein comes from TCRdb applying MiXCR to the 5' RACE reads. The repertoire holds 1.5 million to 2 million distinct CDR3 sequences, 28% seen once, with over 7% in the top ten. This clonotype was counted between two and nine times. Its specificity is unknown. At one boundary the junction diverges from the germline segment, which might be a read error. Points from the study as a whole: Diversity figures based on one million T cells were deemed too low.

The study drew donors from healthy Caucasian individuals in Russia aged roughly 6 to 90. Samples had at least 6.5 million PBMCs isolated from them. CDR1 DFQATT and CDR2 SNEGSKA come from the germline V gene (reference sequence). This CDR3 has 12 amino acids. The J gene is TRBJ1-2, the V gene TRBV20-1; D not resolved. Sequenced sample: blood. The TCR was taken from a woman under 40 in good health. For the CDR3, the DNA is TGCGGTGCTGGAGGGATTAACTATGGCTACACCTTC. This gives the protein CGAGGINYGYTF.